This T cell receptor beta chain was documented in a study of cytomegalovirus exposure and HLA in healthy donors. The study, taken as a whole, reports: According to the study, 150 to 200 TCR beta chains were cytomegalovirus-associated. Usually a TCR sequence was rare, but some public TCRs were found in many donors. It was reportedly the case that the classifier diagnosed cytomegalovirus status with high specificity and sensitivity. First-cohort TCR clusters tended to co-occur in the 130 or so validation repertoires, a later analysis found.

Comments on this clone: Its antigen is undetermined.

From germline, CDR1 is GTSNPN and CDR2 SVGIG (reference sequence). This CDR3 region has 13 residues. The germline V and J ends were trimmed by 2 bases and 7 bases, with 11 bases remaining between them. Assay used: immunoSEQ multiplex PCR; TCRdb lists only in-frame clones, some missing. The sample shows more than 200,000 clones, roughly 84% of them seen only once. The V call is TRBV30, the J call TRBJ2-2, with D perhaps TRBD1 or TRBD2 (5 bases each). The receptor's source is a man between 18 and 29 years old in good health and CMV-seropositive. The material sequenced was PBMCs. CDR3 amino acids: CAWSLGEHGELFF. Here the CDR3 DNA reads TGTGCCTGGAGTTTGGGGGAGCACGGGGAGCTGTTTTTT.